The rows below give T cell receptor beta chains drawn from one sample of a study of blood T cell repertoires in COVID-19. TCRdb's table, derived via immunoSEQ multiplex PCR, lists solely in-frame clones and lacks some. The data contain 35,000 to 50,000 clones, 70% to 90% of them singletons. Sequencing was carried out using peripheral blood. These receptors were taken from a woman between 65 and 79 years old in a cohort sampled during active COVID-19. Both conserved end residues are part of each CDR3. The order of the fields is D gene, clone size, J gene, V gene, CDR3 DNA, CDR3 protein. D genes are given only for firm matches. Clone size, where shown, is once, few, many, or a class for clones that have expanded.

>.|.|TRBJ2-5|TRBV23-1
TGCGCCAGCAGTCAACCCGCGACGGGGTTAAAGTATGGGACCCAGTACTTC
CASSQPATGLKYGTQYF
>.|.|TRBJ2-7|TRBV5-1
TGCGCCAGCAGCTTTGACAGATATACCTCCTACGAGCAGTACTTC
CASSFDRYTSYEQYF
>TRBD2|.|TRBJ2-7|TRBV4-2
TGTGCCAGCAGCCAGGGCTGGACTAGCGGTGTCTACGAGCAGTACTTC
CASSQGWTSGVYEQYF
>TRBD1|.|TRBJ1-2|TRBV28
TGTGCCAGCGGGAGGCGCCCACAGGGGGCGGGCTACACCTTC
CASGRRPQGAGYTF
>.|medium-sized|TRBJ1-4|TRBV6-5
TGTGCCAGCAGAAGAAGTCCGGGGAATGAAAAACTGTTTTTT
CASRRSPGNEKLFF
>.|.|TRBJ1-2|TRBV7-2
TGTGCCAGCAGCTTAGGACCTGCCAGGAACTATGGCTACACCTTC
CASSLGPARNYGYTF
>TRBD1|.|TRBJ2-3|TRBV18
TGTGCCAGCTCCCGTGGGACAGGGGGCGGCCCAGATACGCAGTATTTT
CASSRGTGGGPDTQYF
>TRBD2|.|TRBJ2-1|TRBV7-8
TGTGCCAGCAGCTTAGGTGGAGGGACTAGCTGGCAGTTCTTC
CASSLGGGTSWQFF
>.|.|TRBJ1-3|TRBV28
TGTGCCAGCAGTCCGGGGGGCGAGACTTTTGGAAACACCATATATTTT
CASSPGGETFGNTIYF
>.|.|TRBJ1-1|TRBV29-1
TGCAGCGTTGAAGGAAGCGGGGCAGGCACTGAAGCTTTCTTT
CSVEGSGAGTEAFF
>TRBD2|.|TRBJ2-3|TRBV6-2/TRBV6-3
TGTGCCAGCAGTACTGGGTTGGGACTAGCGAGTGGTACAGATACGCAGTATTTT
CASSTGLGLASGTDTQYF
>TRBD2|once|TRBJ2-2|TRBV14
TGTGCCAGCAGCTTCGGGAGGGCTGCAACCGGGGAGCTGTTTTTT
CASSFGRAATGELFF
>TRBD2|.|TRBJ2-1|TRBV11-2
TGTGCCAGCAGCCCGATGACTAGCGGATCTTTCTTC
CASSPMTSGSFF
>TRBD2|.|TRBJ2-1|TRBV3-1/TRBV3-2
TGTGCCAGCAGCCAACTAGCGGGGGGAGGGAATGAGCAGTTCTTC
CASSQLAGGGNEQFF